This TCR beta chain was captured by sequencing in a study of shared clonotypes between healthy human individuals. Trimming pared 4 bases from V and 3 bases from J, leaving 13 bases between. This CDR3 is built from 14 residues. From germline, CDR1 is SNHLY and CDR2 FYNNEI. Donors were healthy HIV-negative adults without recently reported acute infections or vaccinations. Study-level findings and limits: Sampling was confined to blood; repertoires within tissues likely differ.

As for this clone: Antigen: not known.

Generated by immunoSEQ multiplex PCR, the TCRdb table keeps only in-frame clones and is missing some. Of approximately 440,000 clones in the sample, around 77% were seen once. This clonotype originated in a woman between 40 and 50 years old in good health. Some clones in this sample may be carry-over from other donors' samples. Sequenced sample: PBMCs. This chain links TRBV2 with TRBJ2-7; TRBD1 might be the D (5 bases). This chain's CDR3 is CASSAGQGNYEQYF. CDR3 DNA: TGTGCCAGCAGTGCCGGGCAGGGAAACTACGAGCAGTACTTC.